This T cell receptor beta chain originates from a study of blood T cell repertoires in COVID-19. Study-level information: T cells, B-cell-depleted T cells, or PBMCs supplied cDNA or gDNA.

Repertoires were generated with immunoSEQ multiplex PCR, while TCRdb's copy carries only in-frame clones and drops some. Among 100,000 to 150,000 clones listed, around nine tenths were seen once. CDR1 and CDR2 (germline): GTSNPN, SVGIG (reference sequence). V lost 0 bases, J lost 5 bases, and 11 bases lay in between. This CDR3 spans 14 amino acids. This sequence was found in a woman between 65 and 79 years old with COVID-19, enrolled during active disease. The V and J genes are TRBV30 and TRBJ1-3; D is unclear. Source material: peripheral blood. The CDR3 is CAWSVHGIRNTIYF. CDR3 nucleotides: TGTGCCTGGAGTGTCCACGGGATACGAAACACCATATATTTT.